The 12 T cell receptor beta chains in this list originate from one sample, sequenced in a study of CD8 T cells in ankylosing spondylitis. Each CDR3 protein gets one entry after TCRdb re-called the 5' RACE reads with MiXCR. The sample yields fewer than 550,000 distinct CDR3 sequences, roughly 5.2% seen once. Their antigens remain unidentified. Notes on the study in general: A TCR beta motif of fewer than ten highly homologous variants seemed to mark ankylosing spondylitis blood.

Sequencing was performed on blood, either unsorted or a sorted T cell fraction (not recorded which). These receptors all stem from a male donor with ankylosing spondylitis.

This clonotype has a count of ten or more. J is TRBJ1-1 and V is TRBV3-1, with 8 bases aligning to TRBD1. This CDR3 spans 14 amino acids. The J segment lost 1 base and the V segment lost 8 bases, leaving 6 bases of the junction unmatched. CDR1 and CDR2 from the germline V gene are LGHDT and YNNKEL (reference sequence). The CDR3 is CASLRTGTNTEAFF. CDR3 coding DNA: TGTGCCAGCCTACGGACAGGGACGAACACTGAAGCTTTCTTT.

This clonotype was observed at least ten times. The chain has TRBV7-8 and TRBJ2-5; D is possibly TRBD1 (6 bases). The CDR3 is 13 amino acids. The germline gives CDR1 SGHVS, CDR2 FQNEAQ. Trimming pared 4 bases from V and 8 bases from J, leaving 14 bases between. The CDR3 DNA follows: TGTGCCAGCAGCTCCGAGGGGGTGGTAACCCAGTACTTC. This translates into CASSSEGVVTQYF.

This clonotype was seen repeatedly, ten times or more. The genes are TRBV10-3 and TRBJ1-1, with D possibly matching TRBD1 (5 bases). The CDR3 contains 13 residues. Germline lookup yields CDR1 ENHRY and CDR2 SYGVKD. V was shortened by 7 bases and J by 1 base, with 10 bases between the two germline ends. DNA for the CDR3: TGTGCCATCAAAGGGACCCAGAACACTGAAGCTTTCTTT. It specifies CAIKGTQNTEAFF.

This clonotype was seen repeatedly, ten times or more. The CDR3: CSARDRSGGVETQYF. In nucleotides, the CDR3 is TGCAGTGCTAGAGATCGGTCGGGAGGGGTGGAGACCCAGTACTTC. The genes are TRBV20-1 and TRBJ2-5, with 8 nucleotides matching TRBD2. Germline trimming cut 0 bases from V and 5 bases from J; bases unmatched to any gene: 8. Germline V gene lookup returns CDR1 DFQATT and CDR2 SNEGSKA (reference sequence). The CDR3 extends over 15 amino acids.

In its sample, this clonotype was seen many times. This chain links TRBV6-1 with TRBJ1-1; D call uncertain. The germline V and J ends were trimmed by 3 bases and 5 bases, with 13 bases remaining between them. CDR3 size: 14 residues. Germline V CDR1 and CDR2: MNHNS, SASEGT. The CDR3 nucleotides are TGTGCCAGCAGTGAGGGAATATACCTTACTGAAGCTTTCTTT. This codes for CASSEGIYLTEAFF.

This clonotype was recorded many times. The chain couples TRBV12-3 or TRBV12-4 to TRBJ2-1, with 7 bases identical to TRBD2. The CDR3 runs 14 residues. V was pared by 7 bases and J by 10 bases, with 13 bases of the junction left unmatched. The DNA for the CDR3 is TGTGCCAGCAAAGCACCGGGACTACCTCGGGAGCAGTTCTTC. Translating gives CASKAPGLPREQFF.

This clonotype has ten or more counts. The genes are TRBV5-6 and TRBJ1-1; D gene unclear. CDR1 SGHDT and CDR2 YYEEEE come from the germline V gene. This CDR3 region has 14 residues. Trimming removed 1 base from V and 0 bases from J, with 7 bases in between. The chain's CDR3 is CASSLSEVNTEAFF. CDR3 coding DNA: TGTGCCAGCAGCTTGAGTGAGGTGAACACTGAAGCTTTCTTT.

In this sample, this clonotype turned up many times. The chain joins TRBV5-6 to TRBJ2-1, with 15 bases lining up with TRBD2. The junction had 11 bases not matched to a gene; V was cut back by 2 bases and J by 2 bases. Germline V gene sequence: CDR1 SGHDT, CDR2 YYEEEE. The CDR3 length is 20 residues. CDR3 loop: CASSFTSGLAGGTAYNEQFF. CDR3 DNA sequence: TGTGCCAGCAGCTTTACCTCGGGACTAGCGGGAGGAACCGCCTACAATGAGCAGTTCTTC.

This clonotype occurred a few times. The rearrangement links TRBV5-1 to TRBJ1-1; 7 nucleotides agree with TRBD1. The ends lost 4 bases at V and 4 bases at J; junction bases unmatched: 7. The CDR3 is 14 amino acids. Germline V gene data show CDR1 as SGHRS and CDR2 as YFSETQ. Written as DNA, the CDR3 is TGCGCCAGCAGCCCCGACAGGGTTGGCACTGAAGCTTTCTTT. Its translation: CASSPDRVGTEAFF.

CDR3 in DNA: TGTGCCAGCAGTGAAGTGGGACACCACACCGGGGAGCTGTTTTTT. It specifies CASSEVGHHTGELFF. The chain links TRBV2 to TRBJ2-2; D is perhaps TRBD1 (6 bases). CDR1 is SNHLY and CDR2 is FYNNEI in the germline V gene. The V end lost 1 base, the J end lost 3 bases, and 9 bases lay between the germline ends. The CDR3 spans 15 residues.

The sample holds many counts of this clonotype. The chain employs TRBV4-2 and TRBJ1-2, with 10 nucleotides matching TRBD1. Per germline, CDR1 LGHNA and CDR2 YNFKEQ. CDR3 length: 17 residues. Germline trimming cut 0 bases from V and 0 bases from J; bases unmatched to any gene: 4. The CDR3 nucleotides read TGTGCCAGCAGCCAAGAAGACAGGGGGCGAGCTAACTATGGCTACACCTTC. This encodes CASSQEDRGRANYGYTF.

The chain is built from TRBV11-2 and TRBJ2-3, with 11 bases lining up with TRBD2. CDR3 length: 18 residues. The V and J ends lost 3 bases and 6 bases, in that order; junction bases with no gene match: 14. The V gene's germline CDR1 is SGHAT and CDR2 FQNNGV. CDR3 residues: CASSFPRGSGRAVDTQYF. For the CDR3, the DNA is TGTGCCAGCAGCTTCCCTCGGGGTAGCGGGAGGGCAGTCGATACGCAGTATTTT.